One and the same sample provided the 11 T cell receptor beta chains below, sequenced in a study of blood T cell repertoires in COVID-19. This table comes from immunoSEQ multiplex PCR, and its TCRdb copy is limited to in-frame clones, with some not included. In the table there are around 320,000 clones, 90% of which are singletons. Sequenced: PBMCs or T cells enriched from blood (not recorded which). These receptors all come from a woman younger than 35 with acute COVID-19.

This chain links TRBV4-2 with TRBJ2-1; D is ambiguous. Looked up from germline, CDR1 is LGHNA and CDR2 is YNFKEQ. This CDR3 has 14 residues. V gave up 4 bases and J gave up 6 bases, with 13 bases separating them. The CDR3 nucleotides read TGTGCCAGCAGCCGCGGCGTGCTCGGCAATGAGCAGTTCTTC. Its protein is CASSRGVLGNEQFF.

The sample holds a few counts of this clone. The V and J genes are TRBV2 and TRBJ2-7; 8 nucleotides line up with TRBD1. Germline lookup yields CDR1 SNHLY and CDR2 FYNNEI. CDR3 length: 13 residues. V trimming: 8 bases; J trimming: 4 bases; junction bases outside the gene matches: 7. The CDR3 coding sequence is TGTGCCAGCGTCCGGGACAGGAGGTACGAGCAGTACTTC. Amino acid sequence: CASVRDRRYEQYF.

The CDR3: CATSDFSLTQNTGELFF. The DNA for the CDR3 is TGTGCCACCAGTGATTTTTCTCTTACTCAGAACACCGGGGAGCTGTTTTTT. The rearrangement joins TRBV24-1 to TRBJ2-2; D is unclear. The ends were cut back, 1 base at V and 1 base at J, with 12 bases in the middle. The length of the CDR3 is 17 residues. Germline values: CDR1 KGHDR, CDR2 SFDVKD.

The gene calls are TRBV3-1 (or the pseudogene TRBV3-2) and TRBJ1-3; D remains ambiguous. Trimming left V 4 bases short and J 0 bases short, with 4 bases between. The CDR3 loop spans 13 amino acids. Germline V gene lookup returns CDR1 LGHDT and CDR2 YNNKEL (reference sequence). For the CDR3, the DNA is TGTGCCAGCAGCCCGAGCTCTGGAAACACCATATATTTT. Translated, it gives CASSPSSGNTIYF.

The rearrangement uses TRBV19 and TRBJ2-7, with 14 bases aligning to TRBD2. The CDR3 length is 15 residues. Germline V gene sequence: CDR1 LNHDA, CDR2 SQIVND (reference sequence). V was clipped by 4 bases and J by 3 bases; unmatched bases: 2. CDR3 in amino acids: CASSRTSGRSYEQYF. In DNA form, the CDR3 reads TGTGCCAGTAGTAGGACTAGCGGGAGGAGCTACGAGCAGTACTTC. The full variable domain, completed using reference TRBV19 and TRBJ2-7, is DGGITQSPKYLFRKEGQNVTLSCEQNLNHDAMYWYRQDPGQGLRLIYYSQIVNDFQKGDIAEGYSVSREKKESFPLTVTSAQKNPTAFYLCASSRTSGRSYEQYFGPGTRLTVT.

This clone was seen more than once but under ten times. This chain uses TRBV11-2 with TRBJ2-7, with D possibly TRBD1 on 6 matching bases. The CDR3 spans 13 residues. Germline V lookup: CDR1 SGHAT, CDR2 FQNNGV. The germline V and J ends were trimmed by 4 bases and 3 bases, with 10 bases remaining between them. The CDR3 spells CASSYRVDYEQYF. CDR3 DNA sequence: TGTGCCAGCAGCTACAGGGTGGACTACGAGCAGTACTTC.

V gene TRBV28 combines with J gene TRBJ1-5; TRBD1 agrees at 11 bases. Trimming at V came to 8 bases and at J to 6 bases, leaving 15 bases not matched to a gene. Looked up from germline, CDR1 is MDHEN and CDR2 is SYDVKM. This CDR3 contains 17 residues. The CDR3 loop reads CASLAIYGTGGVQPQHF. CDR3 coding DNA: TGTGCCAGCCTCGCTATATACGGGACAGGGGGGGTTCAGCCCCAGCATTTT.

This clone has just one count. The chain links TRBV29-1 to TRBJ2-2; 8 bases line up with TRBD2. The CDR3 runs 14 residues. Looked up from germline, CDR1 is SQVTM and CDR2 is ANQGSEA. Trimming took 6 bases from V and 4 from J; bases not matched to a gene: 7. The CDR3 nucleotides read TGCAGCGTCTTAGCGGGACACATCACCGGGGAGCTGTTTTTT. Its translation is CSVLAGHITGELFF.

This chain joins TRBV7-3 and TRBJ1-1; D is unclear. Trimming removed 0 bases at V and 0 bases at J, with 5 bases between. This CDR3 comprises 14 residues. Per the germline V gene, CDR1 is SGHTA and CDR2 is FQGTGA. The CDR3 here is CASSLTSVNTEAFF. DNA for the CDR3: TGTGCCAGCAGCTTAACGTCCGTGAACACTGAAGCTTTCTTT. The whole variable domain, remainder taken from reference TRBV7-3 and TRBJ1-1, is GAGVSQTPSNKVTEKGKYVELRCDPISGHTALYWYRQSLGQGPEFLIYFQGTGAADDSGLPNDRFFAVRPEGSVSTLKIQRTERGDSAVYLCASSLTSVNTEAFFGQGTRLTVV.

This chain uses TRBV9 with TRBJ1-3; D uncertain. There are 13 residues in the CDR3. V lost 5 bases and J 8 bases, leaving 14 bases between the germline ends. Germline CDR1 and CDR2: SGDLS and YYNGEE. In nucleotides, the CDR3 is TGTGCCAGCAGTCCCGACTCTTTGTACACCATATATTTT. This sequence encodes CASSPDSLYTIYF.

The V gene is TRBV28, the J gene TRBJ1-2, with 7 bases aligning to TRBD1. The V gene end was trimmed by 6 bases and the J gene end by 6 bases; junction bases not matched to a gene: 10. Germline CDR1 reads MDHEN; CDR2 reads SYDVKM. The CDR3 has 14 amino acids. CDR3 protein: CASSEGARGDGYTF. CDR3 coding DNA: TGTGCCAGCAGCGAGGGGGCCAGGGGAGATGGCTACACCTTC.